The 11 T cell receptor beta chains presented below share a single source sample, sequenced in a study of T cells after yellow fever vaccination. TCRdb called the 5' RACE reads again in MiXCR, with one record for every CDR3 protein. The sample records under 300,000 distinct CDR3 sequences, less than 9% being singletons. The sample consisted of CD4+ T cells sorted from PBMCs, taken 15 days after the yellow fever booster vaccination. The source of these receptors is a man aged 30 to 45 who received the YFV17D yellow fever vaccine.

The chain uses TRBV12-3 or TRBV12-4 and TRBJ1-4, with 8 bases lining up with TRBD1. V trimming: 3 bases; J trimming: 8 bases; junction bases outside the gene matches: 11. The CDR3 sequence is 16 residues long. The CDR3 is CASSFNPTGGNEKLFF. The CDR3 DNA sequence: TGTGCCAGCAGTTTTAACCCCACAGGGGGGAACGAAAAACTGTTTTTT.

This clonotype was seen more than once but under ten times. CDR3 nucleotide sequence: TGCAGCGTTGAATGGGTGGGACTAGCGGGAGTGCTTGTGTCCAAAAACATTCAGTACTTC. Residues: CSVEWVGLAGVLVSKNIQYF. The chain uses TRBV29-1 and TRBJ2-4; 14 nucleotides align to TRBD2. After removal of 2 bases from V and 2 bases from J, the junction contained 14 bases not matched to a gene. Germline-derived CDR1 and CDR2 are SQVTM and ANQGSEA. This CDR3 is 20 amino acids long.

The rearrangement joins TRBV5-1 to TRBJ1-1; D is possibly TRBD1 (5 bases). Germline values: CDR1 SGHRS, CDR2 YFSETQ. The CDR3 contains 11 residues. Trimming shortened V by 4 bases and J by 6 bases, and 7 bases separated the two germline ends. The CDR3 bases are TGCGCCAGCAGCCAAGGGGCTGAAGCTTTCTTT. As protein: CASSQGAEAFF.

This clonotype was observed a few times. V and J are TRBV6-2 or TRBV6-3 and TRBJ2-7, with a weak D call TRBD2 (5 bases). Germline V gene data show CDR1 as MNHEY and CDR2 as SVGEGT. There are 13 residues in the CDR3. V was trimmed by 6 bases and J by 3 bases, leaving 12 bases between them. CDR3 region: CASRGGAVYEQYF. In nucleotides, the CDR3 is TGTGCCAGCAGAGGTGGAGCGGTCTACGAGCAGTACTTC.

The CDR3 region is CASSQDRLSTGELFF. The CDR3 nucleotides are TGCGCCAGCAGCCAAGATAGGCTGAGCACCGGGGAGCTGTTTTTT. The chain employs TRBV4-3 and TRBJ2-2; D gene ambiguous. This CDR3 has 15 residues. V lost 0 bases, J lost 4 bases, and 9 bases lay in between. Germline lookup yields CDR1 LGHNA and CDR2 YSLEER.

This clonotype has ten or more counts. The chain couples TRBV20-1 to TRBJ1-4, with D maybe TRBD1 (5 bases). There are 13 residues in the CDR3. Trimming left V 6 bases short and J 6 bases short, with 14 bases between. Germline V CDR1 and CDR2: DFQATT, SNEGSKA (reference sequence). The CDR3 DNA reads TGCAGTGCCGGGGGAGGGGCGGATGAAAAACTGTTTTTT. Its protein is CSAGGGADEKLFF.

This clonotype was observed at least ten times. The DNA for the CDR3 is TGCGCCAGCAGCCTCGGAGTGGACAGGGGTTACGAGCAGTACTTC. Its translation is CASSLGVDRGYEQYF. V is TRBV4-3 and J is TRBJ2-7; 9 nucleotides align to TRBD1. V dropped 4 bases and J dropped 4; count of bases not matched to a gene: 8. The CDR3 spans 15 residues. Germline CDR1 LGHNA, CDR2 YSLEER.

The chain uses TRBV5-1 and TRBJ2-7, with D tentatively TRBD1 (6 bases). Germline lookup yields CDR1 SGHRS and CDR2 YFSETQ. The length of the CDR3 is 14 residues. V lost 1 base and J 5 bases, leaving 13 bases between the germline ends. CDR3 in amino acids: CASSLSTGIHEQYF. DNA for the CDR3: TGCGCCAGCAGCTTGTCAACAGGGATTCACGAGCAGTACTTC.

The DNA of the CDR3 is TGTGCCAGCAGCACAAGCGGTCCGACCTATGGCTACACCTTC. This gives the protein CASSTSGPTYGYTF. The rearrangement joins TRBV21-1 to TRBJ1-2. TRBV21-1 is a listed pseudogene. The CDR3 consists of 14 residues.

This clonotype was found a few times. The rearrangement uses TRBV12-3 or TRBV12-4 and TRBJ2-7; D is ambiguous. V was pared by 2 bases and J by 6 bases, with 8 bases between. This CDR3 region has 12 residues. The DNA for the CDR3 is TGTGCCAGCAGTTTACTCGCGTCCGAGCAGTACTTC. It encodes CASSLLASEQYF.

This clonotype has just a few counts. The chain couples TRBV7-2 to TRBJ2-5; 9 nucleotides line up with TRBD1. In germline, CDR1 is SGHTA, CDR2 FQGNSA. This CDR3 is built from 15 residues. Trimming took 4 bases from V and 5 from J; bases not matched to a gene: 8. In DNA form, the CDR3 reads TGTGCCAGCAGCTGGGCAAGCGGGACAGGGGAGACCCAGTACTTC. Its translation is CASSWASGTGETQYF.